The present entry profiles one TCR beta chain with its context. What it recognizes is unknown. The data derive from a study of vaccination and CD4 T cells after COVID-19. Study details: Overlapping spike pools from SARS-CoV-2 and HCoV-NL63, HCoV-OC43 and HCoV-229E served as culture stimuli.

Stated treatment: roughly 10-day PBMC culture with coronavirus spike peptide pools or control peptides (ViraFEST assay). Sequencing of the DNA from cultured CD4+ T cells was carried out with the Oncomine TCR Beta short-read assay. In TCRdb, the PCR reads were re-called with MiXCR into one record per CDR3 protein. Found here are under 5,000 distinct CDR3 sequences, roughly 17% of them singletons; the top ten hold approximately 19%. The CDR3 has 10 residues. Germline values: CDR1 GTSNPN, CDR2 SVGIG (reference sequence). The V end was cut by 7 bases, the J end by 3 bases, with 6 bases between. V gene TRBV30 combines with J gene TRBJ1-2; D call uncertain. Sequencing was done on a sample of CD4+ T cells from blood, cultured in vitro. This clonotype originated in a human donor who had recovered from COVID-19. CDR3 sequence: CASSDYGYTF. CDR3 sequence (DNA): TGTGCCTCCTCCGACTATGGCTACACCTTC.